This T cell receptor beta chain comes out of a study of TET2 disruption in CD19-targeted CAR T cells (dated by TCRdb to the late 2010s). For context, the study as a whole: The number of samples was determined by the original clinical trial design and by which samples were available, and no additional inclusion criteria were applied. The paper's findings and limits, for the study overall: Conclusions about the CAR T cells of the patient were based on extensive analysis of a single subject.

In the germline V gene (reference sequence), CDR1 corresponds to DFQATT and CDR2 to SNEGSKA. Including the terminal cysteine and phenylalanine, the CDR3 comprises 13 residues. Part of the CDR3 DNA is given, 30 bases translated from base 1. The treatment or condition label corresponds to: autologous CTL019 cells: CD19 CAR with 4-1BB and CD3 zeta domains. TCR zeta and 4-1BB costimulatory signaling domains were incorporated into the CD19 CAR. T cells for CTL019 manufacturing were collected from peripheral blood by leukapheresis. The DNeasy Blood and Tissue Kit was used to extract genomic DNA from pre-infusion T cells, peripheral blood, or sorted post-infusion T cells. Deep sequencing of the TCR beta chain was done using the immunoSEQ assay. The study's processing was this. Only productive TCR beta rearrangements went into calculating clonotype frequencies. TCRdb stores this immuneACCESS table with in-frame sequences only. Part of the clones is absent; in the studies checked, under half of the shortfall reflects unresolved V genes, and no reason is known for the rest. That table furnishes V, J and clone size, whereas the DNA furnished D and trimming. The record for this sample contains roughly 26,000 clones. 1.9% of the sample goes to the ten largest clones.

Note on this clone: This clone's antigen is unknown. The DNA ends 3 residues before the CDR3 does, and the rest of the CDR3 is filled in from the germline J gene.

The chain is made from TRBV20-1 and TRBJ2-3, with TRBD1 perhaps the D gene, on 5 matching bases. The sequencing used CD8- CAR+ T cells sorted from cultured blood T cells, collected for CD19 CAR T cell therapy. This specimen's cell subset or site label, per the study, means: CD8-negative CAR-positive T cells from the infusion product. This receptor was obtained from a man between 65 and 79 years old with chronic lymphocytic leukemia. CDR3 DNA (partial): TGCAGTGCTAGAGATGAAGGGGATCAGCCG. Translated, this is CSARDEGDQP. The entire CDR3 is CSARDEGDQPQYF.